This T cell receptor (beta chain) originates from a study of blood T cell repertoires in COVID-19. Study in general: Acute-phase and convalescent COVID-19 samples originated in the United States, Italy and Spain. PBMCs, B-cell-depleted T cells, or T cells provided the cDNA or gDNA that made up the material.

Original handling: Nucleated cell counts were estimated from reference gene primer amplification. Sequencing was performed with immunoSEQ multiplex PCR; in TCRdb, only in-frame clones are kept and a portion is missing. Clone size and V and J calls were adopted from that table, with D and trimming inferred from the DNA. The sample has 120,000 or so clones, 88% seen once. Germline V lookup: CDR1 SNHLY, CDR2 FYNNEI. J gave up 5 bases and V 8 bases, and 4 bases lay outside the gene matches. This CDR3 is 12 amino acids long. The chain combines TRBV2 with TRBJ1-1, with 8 nucleotides matching TRBD1. Specimen: peripheral blood. The TCR originated in a human donor in a cohort sampled during active COVID-19. This chain's CDR3 is CASGTGGTEAFF. The CDR3 DNA is TGTGCCAGCGGGACAGGCGGTACTGAAGCTTTCTTT.